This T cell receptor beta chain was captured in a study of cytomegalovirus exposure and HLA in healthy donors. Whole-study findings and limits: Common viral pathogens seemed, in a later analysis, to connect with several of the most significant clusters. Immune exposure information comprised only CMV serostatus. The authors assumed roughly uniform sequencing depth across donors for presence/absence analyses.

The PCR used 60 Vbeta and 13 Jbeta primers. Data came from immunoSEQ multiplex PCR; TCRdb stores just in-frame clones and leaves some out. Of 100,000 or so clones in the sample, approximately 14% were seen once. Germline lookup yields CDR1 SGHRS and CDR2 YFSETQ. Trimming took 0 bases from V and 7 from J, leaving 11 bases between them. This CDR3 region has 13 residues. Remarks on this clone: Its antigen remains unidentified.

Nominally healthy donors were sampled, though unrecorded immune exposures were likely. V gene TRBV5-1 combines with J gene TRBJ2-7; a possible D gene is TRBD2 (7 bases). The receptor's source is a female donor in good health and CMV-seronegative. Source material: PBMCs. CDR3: CASSLVGGQEQYF. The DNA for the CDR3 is TGCGCCAGCAGCTTGGTGGGGGGGCAAGAGCAGTACTTC.